This T cell receptor beta chain was sequenced during a study of early T cells in non-severe SARS-CoV-2 infection. The overall study: The study sequenced bulk RNA from unsorted whole blood, with chains unpaired.

Individual cDNA molecules were tagged with unique molecular identifiers, the study reported. TCRdb re-called the 5' RACE reads with MiXCR, one entry per CDR3 protein. This table holds tens of thousands of distinct CDR3 sequences, around 15% found once. The CDR3 loop spans 16 amino acids. CDR1 and CDR2 from the germline V gene are SGHAT and FQNNGV. With 3 bases removed from V and 4 bases from J, the gap between germline ends came to 18 bases. The clonotype comes from an adult who was a healthcare worker with PCR-confirmed SARS-CoV-2 infection or an uninfected control (not recorded which). This sequence joins TRBV11-2 and TRBJ1-1, with D possibly matching TRBD1 (6 bases). The sample here was whole blood, taken at baseline. DNA of the CDR3: TGTGCCAGCAGCTTTCCCGGGGGCGGGCGTCCCACTGAAGCTTTCTTT. It specifies CASSFPGGGRPTEAFF.